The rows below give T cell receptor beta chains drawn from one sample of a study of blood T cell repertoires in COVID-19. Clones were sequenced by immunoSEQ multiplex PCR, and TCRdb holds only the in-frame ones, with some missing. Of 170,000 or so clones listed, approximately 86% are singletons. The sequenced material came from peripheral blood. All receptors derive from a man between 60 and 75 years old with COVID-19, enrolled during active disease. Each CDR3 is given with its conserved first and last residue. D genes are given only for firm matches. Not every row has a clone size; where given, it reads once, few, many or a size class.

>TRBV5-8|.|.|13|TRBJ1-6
CASGLQRGSPLHF
TGTGCCAGCGGCTTACAGCGGGGTTCACCCCTCCACTTT
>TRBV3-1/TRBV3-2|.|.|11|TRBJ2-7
CASMSGFEQYF
TGTGCCAGCATGTCCGGGTTCGAGCAGTACTTC
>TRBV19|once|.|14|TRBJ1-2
CASFGDRTNYGYTF
TGTGCCAGTTTCGGTGACAGAACAAACTATGGCTACACCTTC
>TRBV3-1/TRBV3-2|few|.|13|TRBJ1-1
CASGTTGNTEAFF
TGTGCCAGCGGTACCACAGGGAACACTGAAGCTTTCTTT
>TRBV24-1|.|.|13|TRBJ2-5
CATADGAQETQYF
TGTGCCACCGCTGATGGAGCCCAAGAGACCCAGTACTTC
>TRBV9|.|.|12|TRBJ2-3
CASTRGGDTQYF
TGTGCCAGCACCCGGGGAGGAGATACGCAGTATTTT
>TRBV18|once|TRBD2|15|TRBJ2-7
CASSPLAGGGYEQYF
TGTGCCAGCTCACCTTTAGCGGGAGGCGGCTACGAGCAGTACTTC
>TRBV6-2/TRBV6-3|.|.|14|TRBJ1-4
CASSRGGASRGLFF
TGTGCCAGCAGTCGGGGGGGAGCCAGTAGGGGACTGTTTTTT
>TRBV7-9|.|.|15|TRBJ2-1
CASSHDDSLYNEQFF
TGTGCCAGCAGCCATGATGACAGTCTATACAATGAGCAGTTCTTC
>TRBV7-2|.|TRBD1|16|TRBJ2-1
CASSLDLGGGVGEQFF
TGTGCCAGCAGCTTAGACTTAGGGGGCGGCGTAGGTGAGCAGTTCTTC
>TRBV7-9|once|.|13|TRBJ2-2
CASSPPMTGELFF
TGTGCCAGCAGCCCCCCTATGACCGGGGAGCTGTTTTTT
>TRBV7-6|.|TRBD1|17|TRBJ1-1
CASSLPPAGTVNTEAFF
TGTGCCAGCAGCTTACCACCGGCCGGGACAGTGAACACTGAAGCTTTCTTT
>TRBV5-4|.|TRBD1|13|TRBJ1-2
CASSPSSGGGYTF
TGTGCCAGCAGCCCGAGCTCAGGGGGCGGCTACACCTTC
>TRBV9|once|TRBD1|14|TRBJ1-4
CASTKDRDNEKLFF
TGTGCCAGCACAAAGGACAGGGATAATGAAAAACTGTTTTTT
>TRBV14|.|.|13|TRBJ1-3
CASSLQGGNTIYF
TGTGCCAGCAGCCTGCAGGGGGGAAACACCATATATTTT
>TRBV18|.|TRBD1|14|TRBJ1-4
CASSLGQPNEKLFF
TGTGCCAGCTCACTGGGACAGCCTAATGAAAAACTGTTTTTT
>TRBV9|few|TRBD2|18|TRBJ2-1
CASSVVRTSGSGIGEQFF
TGTGCCAGCAGCGTAGTCAGGACTAGCGGGAGCGGAATCGGTGAGCAGTTCTTC
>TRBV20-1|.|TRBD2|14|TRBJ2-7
CSASPSGRVYEQYF
TGCAGTGCTAGTCCCAGCGGGAGGGTCTACGAGCAGTACTTC
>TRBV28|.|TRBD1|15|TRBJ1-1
CASRYRGHGSTEAFF
TGTGCCAGCAGATACAGGGGGCACGGGAGCACTGAAGCTTTCTTT
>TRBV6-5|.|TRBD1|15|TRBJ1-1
CASSYSDRGNTEAFF
TGTGCCAGCAGTTACTCGGACAGGGGGAACACTGAAGCTTTCTTT
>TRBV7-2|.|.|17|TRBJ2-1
CASSPQGSPAVNNEQFF
TGTGCCAGCAGCCCCCAGGGAAGCCCTGCGGTCAACAATGAGCAGTTCTTC
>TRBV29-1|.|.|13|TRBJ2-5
CSVGQGIGETQYF
TGCAGCGTTGGCCAGGGTATCGGTGAGACCCAGTACTTC
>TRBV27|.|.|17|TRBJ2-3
CASSFAVPITGTDTQYF
TGTGCCAGCAGTTTTGCGGTTCCTATTACTGGCACAGATACGCAGTATTTT
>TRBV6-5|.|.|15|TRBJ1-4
CASGEGLGTNEKLFF
TGTGCCAGCGGGGAGGGCTTGGGCACTAATGAAAAACTGTTTTTT
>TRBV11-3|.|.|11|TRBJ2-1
CASSREYEQFF
TGTGCCAGCAGCCGGGAGTATGAGCAGTTCTTC
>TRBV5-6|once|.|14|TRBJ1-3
CASSPVDSGNTIYF
TGTGCCAGCAGCCCGGTAGACTCTGGAAACACCATATATTTT
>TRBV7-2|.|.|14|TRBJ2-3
CATKTGQYADTQYF
TGTGCCACTAAAACCGGACAGTATGCAGATACGCAGTATTTT
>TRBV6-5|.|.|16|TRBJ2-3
CASSYTPRRGTDTQYF
TGTGCCAGCAGTTACACTCCCCGCCGTGGCACAGATACGCAGTATTTT
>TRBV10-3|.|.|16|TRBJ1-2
CAISHFGTTDNYGYTF
TGTGCCATCAGCCACTTTGGGACAACTGATAACTATGGCTACACCTTC
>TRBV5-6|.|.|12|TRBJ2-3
CASSLTGDTQYF
TGTGCCAGCAGCTTAACCGGAGATACGCAGTATTTT
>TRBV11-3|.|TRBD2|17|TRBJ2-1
CASSGSGRAISYNEQFF
TGTGCCAGCAGCGGTAGCGGGAGGGCCATCTCCTACAATGAGCAGTTCTTC
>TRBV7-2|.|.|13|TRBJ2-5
CASSLVIGETQYF
TGTGCCAGCAGCTTAGTAATCGGGGAGACCCAGTACTTC
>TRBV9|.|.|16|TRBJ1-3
CASSVALGPTGNTIYF
TGTGCCAGCAGCGTAGCTTTGGGGCCCACTGGAAACACCATATATTTT
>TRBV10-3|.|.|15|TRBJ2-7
CAISKDSSLSYEQYF
TGTGCCATCAGTAAGGACAGCAGCTTATCCTACGAGCAGTACTTC
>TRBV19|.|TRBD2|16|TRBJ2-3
CATRLAGASSTDTQYF
TGTGCCACACGACTAGCGGGGGCCTCTAGCACAGATACGCAGTATTTT
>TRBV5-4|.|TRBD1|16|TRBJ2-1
CASSEGGAAFSDEQFF
TGTGCCAGCAGCGAAGGGGGCGCGGCGTTTTCCGATGAGCAGTTCTTC
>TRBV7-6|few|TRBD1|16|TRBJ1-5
CASSRTTGGLNQPQHF
TGTGCCAGCAGTCGGACTACAGGGGGCCTAAATCAGCCCCAGCATTTT
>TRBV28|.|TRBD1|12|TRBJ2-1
CASSIQTGGQFF
TGTGCCAGCAGTATCCAGACAGGGGGGCAGTTCTTC
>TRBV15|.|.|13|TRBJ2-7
CATRGGAAYEQYF
TGTGCCACCAGGGGGGGGGCCGCCTACGAGCAGTACTTC
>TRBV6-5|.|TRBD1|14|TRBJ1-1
CASKRDRENTEAFF
TGTGCCAGCAAACGGGACAGGGAAAACACTGAAGCTTTCTTT
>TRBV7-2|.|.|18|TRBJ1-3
CASSYVKRGGNSGNTIYF
TGTGCCAGCAGCTATGTGAAACGGGGAGGAAACTCTGGAAACACCATATATTTT
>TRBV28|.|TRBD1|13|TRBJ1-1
CASVSGQGGEVFF
TGTGCCAGCGTTTCGGGACAGGGGGGGGAGGTTTTCTTT
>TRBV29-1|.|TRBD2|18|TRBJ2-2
CSVESASGGTPNTGELFF
TGCAGCGTTGAATCGGCTAGCGGGGGAACCCCGAACACCGGGGAGCTGTTTTTT
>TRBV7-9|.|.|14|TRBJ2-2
CASSPSGNTGELFF
TGTGCCAGCAGCCCCTCGGGAAACACCGGGGAGCTGTTTTTT
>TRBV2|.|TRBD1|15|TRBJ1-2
CASSGWDRDNYGYTF
TGTGCCAGCAGTGGGTGGGACAGGGACAACTATGGCTACACCTTC
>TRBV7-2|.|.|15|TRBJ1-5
CASSLERSSGQPQHF
TGTGCCAGCAGCTTAGAGCGGTCCAGTGGCCAGCCCCAGCATTTT
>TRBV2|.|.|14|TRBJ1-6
CASSGQGIGSPLHF
TGTGCCAGCAGTGGTCAGGGGATCGGTTCACCCCTCCACTTT
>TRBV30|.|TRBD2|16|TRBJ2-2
CAWSGLAGLGAGELFF
TGTGCCTGGAGTGGACTAGCGGGACTTGGCGCCGGGGAGCTGTTTTTT
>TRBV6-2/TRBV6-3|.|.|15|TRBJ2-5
CASSYVASTRQTQYF
TGTGCCAGCAGTTATGTTGCGTCGACTCGGCAGACCCAGTACTTC
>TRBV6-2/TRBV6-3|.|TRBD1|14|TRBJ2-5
CASSPRQGLETQYF
TGTGCCAGCAGTCCCCGACAGGGTTTAGAGACCCAGTACTTC
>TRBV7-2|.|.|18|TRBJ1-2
CASSLSGGPQFSLQGYTF
TGTGCCAGCAGCTTATCAGGCGGGCCTCAATTCTCGCTTCAAGGCTACACCTTC
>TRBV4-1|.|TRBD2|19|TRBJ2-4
CASSQDRTSGEKAKNIQYF
TGCGCCAGCAGCCAAGATCGGACTAGCGGAGAAAAAGCCAAAAACATTCAGTACTTC
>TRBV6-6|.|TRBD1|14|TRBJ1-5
CASRQGAQGQPQHF
TGTGCCAGCAGACAGGGGGCGCAAGGTCAGCCCCAGCATTTT
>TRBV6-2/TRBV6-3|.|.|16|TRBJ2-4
CASSYPADLAKNIQYF
TGTGCCAGCAGTTACCCGGCGGATTTAGCCAAAAACATTCAGTACTTC
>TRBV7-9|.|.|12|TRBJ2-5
CASSLASREQYF
TGTGCCAGCAGCTTAGCGTCAAGGGAGCAGTACTTC
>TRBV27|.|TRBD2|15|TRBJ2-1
CASRPSREAYNEQFF
TGTGCCAGCCGTCCCAGTCGGGAGGCCTACAATGAGCAGTTCTTC
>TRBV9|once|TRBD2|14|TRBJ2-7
CASSVSSGSYEQYF
TGTGCCAGCAGCGTATCTAGCGGCTCCTACGAGCAGTACTTC